One sample yielded the 30 T cell receptor beta chains listed below, sequenced in a study of regulatory T cells in long-lasting Graves disease. Construction of TCR beta libraries relied on iRepertoire HTBI primers and on Arm-PCR targeting CDR3 regions. TCRdb called the multiplex PCR reads again in MiXCR, with one record for every CDR3 protein. The sample holds approximately 360,000 distinct CDR3 sequences; around 11% are singletons and the top ten take about 19%. As for time point: newly diagnosed GD, antithyroid drugs for less than 3 months. PBMC RNA served as the TCR library source. These data also formed part of another study, on T cells in Graves' hyperthyroidism and ophthalmopathy.

The specimen comprised peripheral blood mononuclear cells (PBMCs), sampled at new diagnosis, from a patient treated with antithyroid drugs. The receptors were sampled from a woman between 18 and 29 years old with Graves disease.

V is TRBV6-1 and J is TRBJ1-5, with unresolved D. The CDR3 covers 13 residues. The V and J ends lost 6 bases and 7 bases respectively, with 13 bases between them. CDR1 is MNHNS and CDR2 is SASEGT in the germline V gene. CDR3 in amino acids: CASRGPMGQPQHF. Written as DNA, the CDR3 is TGTGCCAGCAGGGGCCCCATGGGGCAGCCCCAGCATTTT.

The chain combines TRBV6-1 with TRBJ1-5; D possibly corresponds to TRBD1 (6 bases). Germline CDR1 MNHNS, CDR2 SASEGT. CDR3 length equals 17 residues. The germline V and J ends were trimmed by 6 bases and 0 bases, with 18 bases remaining between them. For the CDR3, the DNA is TGTGCCAGCAGACGGACGGGAGGGGGATATAGCAATCAGCCCCAGCATTTT. It specifies CASRRTGGGYSNQPQHF.

This clonotype was recorded many times. The chain has TRBV7-8 and TRBJ1-3, with D unclear. Germline V gives CDR1 SGHVS, CDR2 FQNEAQ. The CDR3 totals 14 residues. Trimming left V 1 base short and J 0 bases short, with 4 bases between. The CDR3 region is CASSLGYSGNTIYF. CDR3 nucleotides: TGTGCCAGCAGCTTAGGATACTCTGGAAACACCATATATTTT.

In its sample, this clonotype was seen many times. This chain joins TRBV6-4 and TRBJ2-1, with a tentative D call TRBD2 (6 bases). Germline V gene sequence: CDR1 MRHNA, CDR2 SNTAGT. This CDR3 region has 15 residues. Trimming stripped 8 bases from V and 4 bases from J, with 18 bases between. CDR3 loop: CASGPGVPDYNEQFF. The DNA for the CDR3 is TGTGCCAGCGGTCCGGGGGTACCCGATTACAATGAGCAGTTCTTC.

This clonotype was seen many times. V usage is TRBV2 and J usage is TRBJ2-1; D is unclear. Germline V gives CDR1 SNHLY, CDR2 FYNNEI. CDR3 length: 15 amino acids. Trimming removed 4 bases from V and 0 bases from J, with 10 bases in between. CDR3 sequence reads: CASSGIDFSYNEQFF. The CDR3 DNA reads as TGTGCCAGCAGTGGCATCGACTTCTCCTACAATGAGCAGTTCTTC.

This clonotype was recorded many times. The rearrangement links TRBV12-3 or TRBV12-4 to TRBJ2-1, with 7 bases that match TRBD2. Trimming cost V 3 bases and J 0 bases; bases outside gene matches: 2. The CDR3 spans 15 residues. The CDR3 reads CASSFPGGSYNEQFF. The CDR3 region has the DNA TGTGCCAGCAGTTTTCCGGGGGGCTCCTACAATGAGCAGTTCTTC.

This clonotype was observed many times. J is TRBJ2-7 and V is TRBV5-1, with unresolved D. Germline loops: CDR1 SGHRS, CDR2 YFSETQ. The length of the CDR3 is 17 residues. V gave up 3 bases and J gave up 0 bases, with 19 bases separating them. The CDR3 nucleotides read TGCGCCAGCAGCTCCTACCCGGACGTCGGTACCTCCTACGAGCAGTACTTC. This encodes CASSSYPDVGTSYEQYF.

This clonotype has ten or more counts. The rearrangement joins TRBV28 to TRBJ1-6, with TRBD1 matching 10 bases. The CDR3 runs 17 residues. Germline V gene data show CDR1 as MDHEN and CDR2 as SYDVKM. V shed 7 bases, J shed 0 bases, and the junction held 6 bases outside the gene matches. DNA of the CDR3: TGTGCCAGCACCGGACAGGGGGGAAGCTCCTATAATTCACCCCTCCACTTT. Amino acid sequence: CASTGQGGSSYNSPLHF. The full variable domain, rest sourced from reference TRBV28 and TRBJ1-6, is DVKVTQSSRYLVKRTGEKVFLECVQDMDHENMFWYRQDPGLGLRLIYFSYDVKMKEKGDIPEGYSVSREKKERFSLILESASTNQTSMYLCASTGQGGSSYNSPLHFGNGTRLTVT.

This clonotype has more than one count but fewer than ten. The CDR3 protein is CASSLSLHPSDYGYTF. Here the CDR3 DNA reads TGTGCCAGCAGCTTATCCCTCCACCCTTCGGACTATGGCTACACCTTC. This sequence joins TRBV7-2 and TRBJ1-2, with D unresolved. Trimming took 2 bases from V and 3 from J, leaving 16 bases between them. This CDR3 is 16 amino acids long. Germline-derived CDR1 and CDR2 are SGHTA and FQGNSA.

This clonotype was seen more than once but under ten times. The chain uses TRBV12-5 and TRBJ1-5; D uncertain. Germline loops: CDR1 LGHNT, CDR2 FRNRAP. Trimming removed 5 bases at V and 0 bases at J, with 5 bases between. The length of the CDR3 is 13 residues. DNA for the CDR3: TGTGCTAGTGGTCAGTATAGCAATCAGCCCCAGCATTTT. As protein: CASGQYSNQPQHF.

In this sample, this clonotype turned up many times. The gene calls are TRBV12-3 or TRBV12-4 and TRBJ1-5, with D possibly TRBD1 on 6 matching bases. The CDR3 covers 16 residues. V was trimmed by 5 bases and J by 6 bases, leaving 20 bases between them. The CDR3 sequence is CASSGAGHTMGQPQHF. DNA for the CDR3: TGTGCCAGCAGTGGCGCGGGACATACGATGGGTCAGCCCCAGCATTTT.

This clonotype came up a few times. Because the CDR3 is missing its conserved closing phenylalanine or tryptophan, this is likely a read error. This chain connects TRBV7-9 to TRBJ2-1, with TRBD2 matching 10 bases. V dropped 2 bases and J dropped 6; count of bases not matched to a gene: 4. Germline V gene sequence: CDR1 SEHNR, CDR2 FQNEAQ (reference sequence). The CDR3 covers 15 residues. The CDR3 nucleotides are TGTGCCAGCAGCTTAACGGGACTAGCGACCAATGAGCAGTTCCTC. This sequence encodes CASSLTGLATNEQFL.

This clonotype was detected ten times or more. The chain links TRBV24-1 to TRBJ2-3; 7 bases fit TRBD1. The CDR3 extends over 15 amino acids. The trim removed 2 bases at V and 1 base at J, leaving 2 bases unmatched. CDR1 KGHDR and CDR2 SFDVKD come from the germline V gene. In nucleotides, the CDR3 is TGTGCCACCAGTGATTACGGACAGGGCACAGATACGCAGTATTTT. Protein product: CATSDYGQGTDTQYF.

This clonotype appeared many times. The chain employs TRBV30 and TRBJ2-1, with a tentative D call TRBD2 (6 bases). The CDR3 sequence is 14 residues long. Trimming left V 0 bases short and J 10 bases short, with 16 bases between. Germline V CDR1 and CDR2: GTSNPN, SVGIG (reference sequence). The CDR3 sequence: CAWSVAGRREEQFF. The CDR3 bases are TGTGCCTGGAGTGTCGCGGGACGGAGAGAAGAGCAGTTCTTC.

The CDR3 protein is CATSRTRGVTDTQYF. Here the CDR3 DNA reads TGTGCCACCAGCAGGACTCGGGGGGTCACAGATACGCAGTATTTT. The chain is built from TRBV15 and TRBJ2-3, with TRBD2 matching 7 bases. Germline V lookup: CDR1 LNHNV, CDR2 YYDKDF (reference sequence). V dropped 3 bases and J dropped 2; count of bases not matched to a gene: 5. This CDR3 has 15 amino acids. Together with reference TRBV15 and TRBJ2-3, the CDR3 gives the full variable domain: DAMVIQNPRYQVTQFGKPVTLSCSQTLNHNVMYWYQQKSSQAPKLLFHYYDKDFNNEADTPDNFQSRRPNTSFCFLDIRSPGLGDTAMYLCATSRTRGVTDTQYFGPGTRLTVL.

The CDR3 region is CASSHEPPGTYSTDTQYF. The CDR3 DNA reads as TGCGCCAGCAGCCATGAACCCCCGGGGACATATAGCACAGATACGCAGTATTTT. The chain is built from TRBV4-3 and TRBJ2-3; TRBD1 might be the D (6 bases). The CDR3 has 18 residues. Germline loops: CDR1 LGHNA, CDR2 YSLEER. Trimming left V 3 bases short and J 0 bases short, with 19 bases between.

This clonotype was seen repeatedly, ten times or more. J is TRBJ1-2 and V is TRBV3-1; 7 bases map to TRBD1. Trimming cost V 3 bases and J 8 bases; bases outside gene matches: 6. The germline V gene encodes CDR1 LGHDT and CDR2 YNNKEL (reference sequence). The CDR3 loop spans 13 amino acids. CDR3 nucleotide sequence: TGTGCCAGCAGCCAGACAGGGTATCACGGCTACACCTTC. As protein: CASSQTGYHGYTF. Filled out from reference TRBV3-1 and TRBJ1-2, the complete variable domain reads DTAVSQTPKYLVTQMGNDKSIKCEQNLGHDTMYWYKQDSKKFLKIMFSYNNKELIINETVPNRFSPKSPDKAHLNLHINSLELGDSAVYFCASSQTGYHGYTFGSGTRLTVV.

This clonotype has only a few counts. V usage is TRBV29-1 and J usage is TRBJ2-1, with D uncertain. CDR3 length equals 13 residues. Germline V lookup: CDR1 SQVTM, CDR2 ANQGSEA. V was trimmed by 4 bases and J by 2 bases, leaving 9 bases between them. CDR3 residues: CSVGSETYNEQFF. The CDR3 DNA reads TGCAGCGTTGGCAGCGAAACCTACAATGAGCAGTTCTTC.

In its sample, this clonotype was seen many times. The J gene is TRBJ2-5, the V gene TRBV28, with D perhaps TRBD2 (5 bases). V was clipped by 5 bases and J by 2 bases, with 12 bases between them. The length of the CDR3 is 14 residues. Looked up from germline, CDR1 is MDHEN and CDR2 is SYDVKM. The CDR3 protein is CASSTQTIQETQYF. Written as DNA, the CDR3 is TGTGCCAGCAGTACGCAGACTATTCAAGAGACCCAGTACTTC.

The chain couples TRBV29-1 to TRBJ1-1; D uncertain. Germline V gene sequence: CDR1 SQVTM, CDR2 ANQGSEA. The CDR3 spans 12 residues. The V gene lost 6 bases and the J gene lost 1 base, with 9 bases spanning the gap. The CDR3 here is CSVLGRNTEAFF. The DNA of the CDR3 is TGCAGCGTACTAGGGCGGAACACTGAAGCTTTCTTT.

This clonotype was detected many times. The chain recombines TRBV4-1 with TRBJ2-7; D perhaps matches TRBD2 (6 bases). The length of the CDR3 is 17 residues. Trimming took 2 bases from V and 0 from J, leaving 17 bases between them. Germline assignment: CDR1 MGHRA and CDR2 YSYEKL. DNA for the CDR3: TGCGCCAGCAGCCAACCCGACGGGGCTAGCGACTCCTACGAGCAGTACTTC. It encodes CASSQPDGASDSYEQYF.

This clonotype was seen at least ten times. The chain employs TRBV29-1 and TRBJ2-2; 7 nucleotides agree with TRBD2. The CDR3 runs 14 residues. V was pared by 7 bases and J by 2 bases, with 7 bases of the junction left unmatched. Germline CDR1 is SQVTM and CDR2 is ANQGSEA. CDR3: CSAVTSQNTGELFF. The CDR3 DNA is TGCAGCGCCGTGACTAGCCAAAACACCGGGGAGCTGTTTTTT.

This clonotype has just a few counts. The gene calls are TRBV4-2 and TRBJ1-1; D is possibly TRBD1 (5 bases). Between the trimmed V and J ends, which lost 1 base and 0 bases, there was a span of 18 bases. Germline V gene lookup returns CDR1 LGHNA and CDR2 YNFKEQ. The CDR3 runs to 18 residues. CDR3 residues: CASSQASGHGIMNTEAFF. In nucleotides, the CDR3 is TGTGCCAGCAGCCAAGCGTCTGGACACGGAATAATGAACACTGAAGCTTTCTTT.

This clonotype was detected only a few times. The chain couples TRBV10-3 to TRBJ2-2; 9 bases fit TRBD2. V was clipped by 5 bases and J by 0 bases; unmatched bases: 4. Looked up from germline, CDR1 is ENHRY and CDR2 is SYGVKD. The CDR3 is made up of 16 amino acids. As DNA, the CDR3 is TGTGCCATCAGTAAAAGCGGGGGGACGAACACCGGGGAGCTGTTTTTT. Translated, it gives CAISKSGGTNTGELFF.

A word on this clonotype: This may be a read error: a much more frequent sequence differs by one nucleotide. Because the CDR3 is missing its conserved closing phenylalanine or tryptophan, this is likely a read error. V and J are TRBV10-3 and TRBJ2-1; 7 bases align to TRBD2. Germline V gene sequence: CDR1 ENHRY, CDR2 SYGVKD. After removal of 9 bases from V and 2 bases from J, the junction contained 10 bases not matched to a gene. The CDR3 sequence is 15 residues long. The CDR3 DNA reads as TGTGCCATTATCCGGGCTAGCGGTACCTACAATGAGCAGTTCCTC. It is translated as CAIIRASGTYNEQFL.

This sequence joins TRBV4-1 and TRBJ1-2; D uncertain. Deletions cut 1 base from V and 3 bases from J, with 12 bases between. The CDR3 totals 15 residues. Germline V gene lookup returns CDR1 MGHRA and CDR2 YSYEKL. In DNA, the CDR3 is TGCGCCAGCAGCCAAGGCCCCACAGCGCACTATGGCTACACCTTC. Amino acid sequence: CASSQGPTAHYGYTF.

Worth noting for this clonotype: This may come from a read error, since a much larger clone is one base off. The chain is built from TRBV4-3 and TRBJ2-1, with D possibly matching TRBD1 (7 bases). The CDR3 consists of 15 residues. Trimming took 2 bases from V and 9 from J, leaving 17 bases between them. Germline loops: CDR1 LGHNA, CDR2 YSLEER. The CDR3 loop is CASSQRDRDGGEQFF. The CDR3 DNA reads TGCGCCAGCAGCCAACGAGACAGGGACGGGGGTGAGCAGTTCTTC.

The chain recombines TRBV7-9 with TRBJ2-7; TRBD1 aligns across 9 bases. Germline V gene sequence: CDR1 SEHNR, CDR2 FQNEAQ (reference sequence). J gave up 6 bases and V 5 bases, and 5 bases lay outside the gene matches. This CDR3 has 13 amino acids. In nucleotides, the CDR3 is TGTGCCAGCAGCCCTTCGGACAGGGGCGAGCAGTACGTC. Protein sequence: CASSPSDRGEQYV.

This clonotype was seen a few times. The V gene is TRBV12-3 or TRBV12-4, the J gene TRBJ2-3; D gene ambiguous. V lost 4 bases and J lost 6, with 11 bases in between. The CDR3 consists of 13 residues. CDR3 residues: CASSSNLEDTQYF. The CDR3 nucleotides are TGTGCCAGCAGTTCCAACCTAGAGGATACGCAGTATTTT.

This clonotype came up many times. The rearrangement links TRBV7-2 to TRBJ2-5, with 11 bases lining up with TRBD2. J lost 4 bases, V lost 5 bases, and 6 bases had no gene match. This CDR3 region has 15 residues. Germline V lookup: CDR1 SGHTA, CDR2 FQGNSA. The CDR3 is CASSPLGTSGETQYF. CDR3 coding DNA: TGTGCCAGCAGCCCACTAGGGACTAGCGGAGAGACCCAGTACTTC.